One and the same sample provided the 29 T cell receptor beta chains below, sequenced in a study of OX40 agonist ivuxolimab in advanced cancers. Produced via immunoSEQ multiplex PCR; TCRdb's table is partial and in-frame only. Of 55,000 to 80,000 clones in the sample, almost 85% were seen once. Sequenced material: CD4+ or CD8+ T cells sorted from blood, taken in a trial of the OX40 agonist ivuxolimab. The receptors here all came from an adult with an advanced solid tumor such as melanoma, head and neck, liver or kidney cancer.

This clone was found a few times. This CDR3 is also generated by other DNA sequences in the sample. The CDR3 region is CASSLEPYSNQPQHF. The CDR3 region has the DNA TGTGCCAGCAGCTTGGAGCCCTATAGCAATCAGCCCCAGCATTTT. The gene calls are TRBV7-2 and TRBJ1-5; no definite D call. The germline CDR1 and CDR2 sequences are SGHTA and FQGNSA. Trimming took off 3 bases at V and 0 bases at J, with 9 bases between the two ends. The CDR3 totals 15 residues. Using reference TRBV7-2 and TRBJ1-5 for the parts outside the CDR3, the full variable domain is GAGVSQSPSNKVTEKGKDVELRCDPISGHTALYWYRQSLGQGLEFLIYFQGNSAPDKSGLPSDRFSAERTGGSVSTLTIQRTQQEDSAVYLCASSLEPYSNQPQHFGDGTRLSIL.

This rearrangement joins TRBV27 to TRBJ2-1; 12 bases align to TRBD2. V gave up 2 bases and J gave up 7 bases; unmatched junction bases: 6. This CDR3 is built from 16 residues. Germline CDR1 is MNHEY and CDR2 is SMNVEV (reference sequence). The CDR3 DNA is TGTGCCAGCAGTTTAACCCTGCTAGCGGGAGGGAATGAGCAGTTCTTC. This codes for CASSLTLLAGGNEQFF.

The chain has TRBV28 and TRBJ2-7; the D call may be TRBD1 or TRBD2 (6 bases each). Trimming removed 6 bases from V and 0 bases from J, with 15 bases in between. The CDR3 has 15 amino acids. Germline V gene sequence: CDR1 MDHEN, CDR2 SYDVKM. CDR3 nucleotide sequence: TGTGCCAGCAGGCCTTCGGGGGCGGCCTCCTACGAGCAGTACTTC. The encoded protein is CASRPSGAASYEQYF.

This clone has only a few counts. An end of the junction differs from the germline gene, which may be a read error. The chain joins TRBV27 to TRBJ2-2; possibly TRBD1 for D (6 bases). This CDR3 spans 16 amino acids. Looked up from germline, CDR1 is MNHEY and CDR2 is SMNVEV (reference sequence). The CDR3: CASSLSGQLNTGELFF. CDR3 coding DNA: TGTGCCAGCAGTCTATCAGGACAGCTCAACACCGGGGAGCTGTTTTTT.

CDR3: CASSLRLANTDTQYF. CDR3 nucleotides: TGTGCCAGCAGCTTGAGACTAGCGAACACAGATACGCAGTATTTT. This chain joins TRBV5-4 and TRBJ2-3; TRBD2 aligns across 8 bases. The V gene's germline CDR1 is SGHNT and CDR2 YYREEE (reference sequence). After removal of 1 base from V and 2 bases from J, the junction contained 3 bases not matched to a gene. The CDR3 extends over 15 amino acids.

This chain joins TRBV7-2 and TRBJ1-1, with D possibly TRBD1 on 6 matching bases. The V end lost 2 bases, the J end lost 4 bases, and 11 bases lay between the germline ends. Germline-derived CDR1 and CDR2 are SGHTA and FQGNSA. The CDR3 sequence is 14 residues long. The CDR3: CASSLWGLTTEAFF. In DNA, the CDR3 is TGTGCCAGCAGCTTATGGGGGCTGACCACTGAAGCTTTCTTT.

The V call is TRBV6-5, the J call TRBJ1-2; D not resolved. V lost 6 bases, J lost 0 bases, and 11 bases lay in between. Germline CDR1 MNHEY, CDR2 SVGAGI. CDR3 length: 14 amino acids. CDR3 coding DNA: TGTGCCAGCAGCCGTGGACCGACTAACTATGGCTACACCTTC. As protein: CASSRGPTNYGYTF.

This chain uses TRBV25-1 with TRBJ2-7; 7 bases match TRBD1. The ends lost 4 bases at V and 2 bases at J; junction bases unmatched: 2. CDR3 length: 13 residues. In germline, CDR1 is MGHDK, CDR2 SYGVNS. CDR3: CASSAGQTYEQYF. The CDR3 DNA sequence: TGTGCCAGCAGTGCGGGACAGACCTACGAGCAGTACTTC.

The CDR3 nucleotides are TGTGCCAGCAACTTCCGGGGCACTGAAGCTTTCTTT. Translating it yields CASNFRGTEAFF. The V call is TRBV7-2, the J call TRBJ1-1; D not certain. Trimming left V 7 bases short and J 4 bases short, with 10 bases between. The germline V gene has CDR1 SGHTA and CDR2 FQGNSA. The length of the CDR3 is 12 residues.

The rearrangement uses TRBV4-3 and TRBJ2-2, with D perhaps matching TRBD1 or TRBD2 (5 bases each). V lost 1 base to trimming and J lost 4 bases, with 10 bases between them. Germline V lookup: CDR1 LGHNA, CDR2 YSLEER. The CDR3 extends over 15 amino acids. CDR3 bases: TGCGCCAGCAGCCAAGGCCTGGGACCCACCGGGGAGCTGTTTTTT. Amino acids: CASSQGLGPTGELFF.

The gene calls are TRBV7-9 and TRBJ2-1; 9 nucleotides line up with TRBD1. V lost 8 bases and J lost 5; bases outside the gene matches: 7. This CDR3 has 14 amino acids. Germline V gives CDR1 SEHNR, CDR2 FQNEAQ (reference sequence). The CDR3 DNA reads TGTGCCAGCGGTCGGGACAGGGCGGACAATGAGCAGTTCTTC. It translates to CASGRDRADNEQFF. Based on the CDR3 plus reference TRBV7-9 and TRBJ2-1, the full variable domain is DTGVSQNPRHKITKRGQNVTFRCDPISEHNRLYWYRQTLGQGPEFLTYFQNEAQLEKSRLLSDRFSAERPKGSFSTLEIQRTEQGDSAMYLCASGRDRADNEQFFGPGTRLTVL.

The chain employs TRBV18 and TRBJ1-1; the match to TRBD1 covers 9 bases. The CDR3 length is 14 residues. Losses at the gene ends were 3 bases for V and 4 bases for J; bases not matched to a gene: 3. CDR1 KGHSH and CDR2 LQKENI come from the germline V gene. The chain's CDR3 is CASSPGQGTTEAFF. The CDR3 DNA follows: TGTGCCAGCTCACCCGGACAGGGGACCACTGAAGCTTTCTTT.

This clone was seen once. The chain carries TRBV6-5 and TRBJ2-7; 13 bases line up with TRBD2. V shed 7 bases and J 3 bases; nucleotides not matched to a gene: 6. The CDR3 consists of 15 residues. Germline V CDR1 and CDR2: MNHEY, SVGAGI. CDR3 amino acids: CASTLLAGGDYEQYF. For the CDR3, the DNA is TGTGCCAGCACTCTACTAGCGGGGGGGGACTACGAGCAGTACTTC.

This chain connects TRBV5-6 to TRBJ1-5, with 8 bases fitting TRBD1. Trimming cost V 4 bases and J 5 bases; bases outside gene matches: 5. CDR1 is SGHDT, CDR2 YYEEEE, per germline. The CDR3 extends over 14 amino acids. The CDR3 reads CASSPGTGYQPQHF. CDR3 in DNA: TGTGCCAGCAGCCCCGGGACAGGCTATCAGCCCCAGCATTTT.

The CDR3 sequence: CASSSRWAQYF. The CDR3, as DNA: TGTGCCAGCAGCTCCAGGTGGGCGCAGTATTTT. The chain has TRBV27 and TRBJ2-3; D gene ambiguous. The CDR3 length is 11 residues. Trimming took 6 bases from V and 10 from J, leaving 11 bases between them. Germline V gives CDR1 MNHEY, CDR2 SMNVEV (reference sequence).

CDR3 sequence reads: CASSLEGYEQYF. The CDR3 DNA is TGCGCCAGCAGCTTGGAGGGGTACGAGCAGTACTTC. The chain links TRBV5-1 to TRBJ2-7, with a tentative D call TRBD1 (5 bases). The germline gives CDR1 SGHRS, CDR2 YFSETQ. The germline V and J ends were trimmed by 0 bases and 4 bases, with 5 bases remaining between them. CDR3 length equals 12 residues. Complete variable domain (other parts from reference TRBV5-1 and TRBJ2-7): KAGVTQTPRYLIKTRGQQVTLSCSPISGHRSVSWYQQTPGQGLQFLFEYFSETQRNKGNFPGRFSGRQFSNSRSEMNVSTLELGDSALYLCASSLEGYEQYFGPGTRLTVT.

V gene TRBV27 combines with J gene TRBJ2-7, with D perhaps matching TRBD1 or TRBD2 (6 bases each). The germline V and J ends were trimmed by 5 bases and 0 bases, with 14 bases remaining between them. From germline, CDR1 is MNHEY and CDR2 SMNVEV (reference sequence). The CDR3 totals 15 residues. The CDR3 nucleotides are TGTGCCAGCAGTCCAGGGGCTAGCGCCTCCTACGAGCAGTACTTC. Translating it yields CASSPGASASYEQYF.

This chain links TRBV5-6 with TRBJ1-4, with 9 bases fitting TRBD1. V trimming: 1 base; J trimming: 6 bases; junction bases outside the gene matches: 4. Germline V gene data show CDR1 as SGHDT and CDR2 as YYEEEE. The CDR3 spans 15 residues. The CDR3 DNA sequence: TGTGCCAGCAGCTTGACAGGGGGCATGTATGAAAAACTGTTTTTT. Its translation is CASSLTGGMYEKLFF. Variable domain in full (rest from reference TRBV5-6 and TRBJ1-4): DAGVTQSPTHLIKTRGQQVTLRCSPKSGHDTVSWYQQALGQGPQFIFQYYEEEERQRGNFPDRFSGHQFPNYSSELNVNALLLGDSALYLCASSLTGGMYEKLFFGSGTQLSVL.

This chain uses TRBV28 with TRBJ1-2, with 7 bases lining up with TRBD1. The CDR3 covers 14 residues. The V gene's germline CDR1 is MDHEN and CDR2 SYDVKM. V dropped 4 bases and J dropped 6; count of bases not matched to a gene: 8. CDR3 in amino acids: CASSSSDRRNGYTF. CDR3 DNA sequence: TGTGCCAGCAGTTCGTCGGACAGGCGTAATGGCTACACCTTC.

The V and J genes are TRBV12-5 and TRBJ1-1, with a possible D match to TRBD1 (5 bases). V was trimmed by 2 bases and J by 1 base, leaving 14 bases between them. Germline CDR1 LGHNT, CDR2 FRNRAP. CDR3 length: 16 amino acids. The CDR3 DNA reads as TGTGCTAGTGGTTTGTACCCTAGCGGGGGGAACACTGAAGCTTTCTTT. It codes for CASGLYPSGGNTEAFF.

The chain has TRBV15 and TRBJ2-7; a weak D match, TRBD1 (5 bases). Germline V CDR1 and CDR2: LNHNV, YYDKDF (reference sequence). V dropped 4 bases and J dropped 5 bases, with 18 bases sitting between them. The CDR3 consists of 15 residues. CDR3 sequence reads: CATSINRPGIDEQYF. The CDR3 DNA is TGTGCCACCAGCATAAACAGGCCGGGCATCGACGAGCAGTACTTC.

This rearrangement joins TRBV9 to TRBJ2-7; 9 positions agree with TRBD1. The V gene's germline CDR1 is SGDLS and CDR2 YYNGEE. The CDR3 is 15 amino acids. V lost 4 bases and J lost 2; bases outside the gene matches: 7. CDR3 residues: CASSLRGDRAYEQYF. CDR3 nucleotides: TGTGCCAGCAGCCTCCGAGGGGACAGGGCCTACGAGCAGTACTTC.

This rearrangement joins TRBV9 to TRBJ1-2; 8 positions agree with TRBD1. With V trimmed by 0 bases and J by 4 bases, 14 bases remained unmatched. Germline assignment: CDR1 SGDLS and CDR2 YYNGEE. This CDR3 region has 18 residues. CDR3 nucleotide sequence: TGTGCCAGCAGCGTAGCAGTAGGGGAGACAGGGGATCGCTATGGCTACACCTTC. It specifies CASSVAVGETGDRYGYTF.

The rearrangement links TRBV29-1 to TRBJ1-1; TRBD1 is a possible D gene (5 bases). Germline values: CDR1 SQVTM, CDR2 ANQGSEA. The CDR3 loop spans 12 amino acids. V gave up 6 bases and J gave up 1 base, with 9 bases separating them. The CDR3 DNA sequence: TGCAGCGTGGTGCAGGGGAACACTGAAGCTTTCTTT. The encoded protein is CSVVQGNTEAFF.

CDR3 region: CASSFSGIGTRNSPLHF. The CDR3 DNA is TGCGCCAGCAGCTTTAGCGGTATCGGGACACGAAATTCACCCCTCCACTTT. The gene calls are TRBV5-1 and TRBJ1-6, with D maybe TRBD1 (6 bases). Germline V gene lookup returns CDR1 SGHRS and CDR2 YFSETQ. V was clipped by 2 bases and J by 7 bases, with 19 bases between them. The CDR3 extends over 17 amino acids.

This chain links TRBV20-1 with TRBJ1-1; D is ambiguous. In germline, CDR1 is DFQATT, CDR2 SNEGSKA (reference sequence). This CDR3 spans 11 amino acids. The CDR3 DNA sequence: TGCAGCGGCGGATGGAACACTGAAGCTTTCTTT. Translating gives CSGGWNTEAFF.

This clone has a single count. The rearrangement uses TRBV30 and TRBJ2-1; D gene uncertain. Trimming left V 0 bases short and J 9 bases short, with 15 bases between. Per the germline V gene, CDR1 is GTSNPN and CDR2 is SVGIG (reference sequence). The CDR3 loop spans 14 amino acids. This chain's CDR3 is CAWSVMSRESEQFF. The CDR3 region has the DNA TGTGCCTGGAGTGTAATGAGTAGGGAAAGTGAGCAGTTCTTC.

This rearrangement joins TRBV27 to TRBJ2-3; perhaps TRBD1 as D (6 bases). The CDR3 has 14 residues. The V gene lost 8 bases and the J gene lost 2 bases, with 14 bases spanning the gap. Germline CDR1 and CDR2: MNHEY and SMNVEV (reference sequence). In DNA form, the CDR3 reads TGTGCCAGCCAGAAACAGGGATCCACAGATACGCAGTATTTT. Its translation is CASQKQGSTDTQYF.

This clone was seen a single time. The chain employs TRBV27 and TRBJ2-7, with a possible D match to TRBD1 (6 bases). Germline V gives CDR1 MNHEY, CDR2 SMNVEV (reference sequence). This CDR3 comprises 15 residues. With 5 bases removed from V and 6 bases from J, the gap between germline ends came to 20 bases. CDR3 nucleotides: TGTGCCAGCAGTCTATTCAGGGGATGGGTCCTCGAGCAGTACTTC. Translated: CASSLFRGWVLEQYF.